These 4 T cell receptor beta chains share one sample of origin, sequenced in a study of blood T cells in healthy people across ages. Primed by a sample-barcoded 5' primer and a J-beta primer mix, a second PCR proceeded for 7 to 11 cycles. TCRdb re-called the 5' RACE reads with MiXCR, one entry per CDR3 protein. The sample has just over 800,000 distinct CDR3 sequences; around 68% are singletons. Material: blood. The receptor set was obtained from a man between 25 and 39 years old in good health.

The chain carries TRBV5-1 and TRBJ2-5; TRBD2 matches at 14 bases. With 5 bases clipped from V and 4 bases from J, the junction kept 4 bases outside the gene matches. The CDR3 covers 15 residues. Per the germline V gene, CDR1 is SGHRS and CDR2 is YFSETQ. The CDR3 protein is CASRSGTSGGETQYF. DNA of the CDR3: TGCGCCAGCAGGTCCGGGACTAGCGGGGGAGAGACCCAGTACTTC.

This clonotype came up a few times. The V gene is TRBV20-1, the J gene TRBJ2-3; D call uncertain. V lost 3 bases, J lost 0 bases, and 13 bases lay in between. Germline V CDR1 and CDR2: DFQATT, SNEGSKA (reference sequence). The CDR3 consists of 15 residues. Here the CDR3 reads CSASRAGTSTDTQYF. The DNA of the CDR3 is TGCAGTGCTAGTAGAGCAGGAACTAGCACAGATACGCAGTATTTT.

In its sample, this clonotype was seen a few times. This chain joins TRBV5-1 and TRBJ1-5; D unclear. Germline CDR1 and CDR2: SGHRS and YFSETQ. The CDR3 consists of 16 residues. With 0 bases removed from V and 3 bases from J, the gap between germline ends came to 13 bases. The CDR3 is CASSLGTGVSNQPQHF. Written as DNA, the CDR3 is TGCGCCAGCAGCTTGGGAACCGGGGTCTCCAATCAGCCCCAGCATTTT.

This clonotype showed up just a few times. The V gene is TRBV4-2, the J gene TRBJ2-3; D not certain. The CDR3 runs to 13 residues. The V end was cut by 4 bases, the J end by 1 base, with 6 bases between. Germline V gene data show CDR1 as LGHNA and CDR2 as YNFKEQ. Written as DNA, the CDR3 is TGTGCCAGCAGCCGGACCCGCACAGATACGCAGTATTTT. Translating gives CASSRTRTDTQYF.